These 15 T cell receptor beta chains were sequenced from one sample in a study of blood T cell repertoires in COVID-19 (dated by TCRdb to 2018 to 2021). Libraries came from the immunoSEQ multiplex PCR assay. TCRdb mirrors the immuneACCESS table, restricted to in-frame sequences. Some clones are absent from its copies; in checked studies, under half trace to an unresolved V gene, and the reason for the others is unknown. The sample contains 250,000 to 350,000 clones, approximately 84% of them found a single time. Approximately 14% of the sample lies in the top ten. Sequenced: peripheral blood. These TCRs come from a person aged 70 to 80 with COVID-19, enrolled during active disease.

The chain combines TRBV19 with TRBJ1-2; possibly TRBD1 for D (6 bases). CDR1 is LNHDA, CDR2 SQIVND, per germline (reference sequence). This CDR3 has 13 residues. Trimming left V 4 bases short and J 3 bases short, with 9 bases between. CDR3 protein: CASSNRDHYGYTF. DNA of the CDR3: TGTGCCAGTAGTAACAGGGATCACTATGGCTACACCTTC.

This chain links TRBV7-9 with TRBJ2-7; 14 bases are shared with TRBD2. V lost 5 bases and J lost 4; bases outside the gene matches: 4. The CDR3 has 15 amino acids. Germline CDR1 reads SEHNR; CDR2 reads FQNEAQ (reference sequence). In DNA form, the CDR3 reads TGTGCCAGCAGCCCGGGACTAGCGGGAGAGTACGAGCAGTACTTC. This translates into CASSPGLAGEYEQYF.

This clone showed up just once. This sequence joins TRBV10-1 and TRBJ2-5; 11 bases agree with TRBD2. CDR1 is WNHNN, CDR2 SYGVQD, per germline (reference sequence). This CDR3 region has 16 residues. V lost 6 bases to trimming and J lost 5 bases; unmatched junction nucleotides: 11. CDR3 protein: CASRYRLAGWGETQYF. CDR3 in DNA: TGCGCCAGCAGATACAGACTAGCGGGGTGGGGGGAGACCCAGTACTTC.

The chain couples TRBV28 to TRBJ1-2, with D hard to call. CDR1 is MDHEN and CDR2 is SYDVKM in the germline V gene. CDR3 size: 12 residues. Trimming took 8 bases from V and 8 from J, leaving 15 bases between them. In DNA form, the CDR3 reads TGTGCCAGCCTTACGGCCTCCAGGGGCTACACCTTC. Amino acids: CASLTASRGYTF.

This rearrangement joins TRBV5-1 to TRBJ2-2; 8 positions match TRBD1. Germline V CDR1 and CDR2: SGHRS, YFSETQ. CDR3 length: 14 amino acids. The junction had 2 bases not matched to a gene; V was cut back by 1 base and J by 6 bases. The CDR3 DNA reads TGCGCCAGCAGCTTGAAACAGGGGGCCGGGGAGCTGTTTTTT. Amino acid sequence: CASSLKQGAGELFF.

This chain uses TRBV30 with TRBJ1-3, with TRBD1 identical over 10 bases. Germline trimming cut 0 bases from V and 2 bases from J; bases unmatched to any gene: 4. The germline V gene has CDR1 GTSNPN and CDR2 SVGIG (reference sequence). CDR3 length: 16 amino acids. CDR3 amino acids: CAWSVGQGLTGNTIYF. The CDR3 nucleotides read TGTGCCTGGAGTGTGGGACAGGGGTTAACTGGAAACACCATATATTTT.

The table lists this clone with a few counts. The chain combines TRBV6-5 with TRBJ2-3, with unresolved D. Trimming removed 6 bases at V and 10 bases at J, with 17 bases between. Per germline, CDR1 MNHEY and CDR2 SVGAGI. The CDR3 sequence is 13 residues long. This CDR3 reads CASSPKHVNAQYF. The CDR3 region has the DNA TGTGCCAGCAGCCCGAAACATGTGAACGCGCAGTATTTT.

The chain links TRBV18 to TRBJ1-4, with D possibly matching TRBD1 (5 bases). V was shortened by 3 bases and J by 12 bases, with 17 bases between the two germline ends. This CDR3 is 14 amino acids long. Germline CDR1 reads KGHSH; CDR2 reads LQKENI. The CDR3 here is CASSPGQPHAELFF. The CDR3 bases are TGTGCCAGCTCACCGGGGCAGCCCCATGCGGAACTGTTTTTT.

A few counts support this clone. V gene TRBV28 combines with J gene TRBJ1-1; D is perhaps TRBD1 (6 bases). The V end lost 1 base, the J end lost 1 base, and 10 bases lay between the germline ends. Germline-derived CDR1 and CDR2 are MDHEN and SYDVKM. The CDR3 contains 15 residues. The CDR3 region has the DNA TGTGCCAGCAGTTTATCTGGCAGGGGGAACACTGAAGCTTTCTTT. As protein: CASSLSGRGNTEAFF.

The chain combines TRBV6-1 with TRBJ2-3; 8 bases map to TRBD2. Germline V gene data show CDR1 as MNHNS and CDR2 as SASEGT. V lost 2 bases and J lost 0; bases outside the gene matches: 13. The length of the CDR3 is 19 residues. The CDR3 DNA reads as TGTGCCAGCAGTGAACGGGGGAGGGTAGCGGGGTTTAGCACAGATACGCAGTATTTT. It specifies CASSERGRVAGFSTDTQYF.

The J gene is TRBJ2-7, the V gene TRBV19, with D uncertain. Germline CDR1 is LNHDA and CDR2 is SQIVND (reference sequence). CDR3 size: 11 residues. V was trimmed by 1 base and J by 6 bases, leaving 4 bases between them. CDR3 in DNA: TGTGCCAGTAGTATAGCGGGCGAGCAGTACTTC. Its translation: CASSIAGEQYF.

In this sample, this clone turned up once. The chain employs TRBV6-6 and TRBJ2-7, with a possible D match to TRBD1 (5 bases). The CDR3 has 13 amino acids. V was pared by 5 bases and J by 6 bases, with 14 bases between. In germline, CDR1 is MNHNY, CDR2 SVGAGI (reference sequence). The CDR3: CASSRQTALEQYF. CDR3 nucleotides: TGTGCCAGCAGTCGACAGACAGCGCTCGAGCAGTACTTC.

The chain employs TRBV28 and TRBJ1-1, with 7 bases lining up with TRBD1. This CDR3 has 13 amino acids. V lost 7 bases to trimming and J lost 4 bases; unmatched junction nucleotides: 6. Germline CDR1 and CDR2: MDHEN and SYDVKM. This CDR3 is CASKLAGGTEAFF. CDR3 nucleotides: TGTGCCAGCAAATTAGCAGGGGGCACTGAAGCTTTCTTT.

The rearrangement links TRBV5-6 to TRBJ1-1; D perhaps matches TRBD1 (5 bases). Germline CDR1 is SGHDT and CDR2 is YYEEEE. Trimming stripped 0 bases from V and 11 bases from J, with 20 bases between. The length of the CDR3 is 15 residues. CDR3 protein: CASSLDRGLGGGAFF. As DNA, the CDR3 is TGTGCCAGCAGCTTGGATCGGGGACTGGGTGGTGGCGCTTTCTTT.

The gene calls are TRBV7-9 and TRBJ2-1; D not certain. The CDR3 length is 15 residues. V lost 1 base to trimming and J lost 7 bases, with 14 bases between them. The germline V gene has CDR1 SEHNR and CDR2 FQNEAQ (reference sequence). The CDR3 DNA sequence: TGTGCCAGCAGCTTAGGGCAGGTAATTGCTAATGAGCAGTTCTTC. This encodes CASSLGQVIANEQFF.